This T cell receptor beta chain was sequenced for a study of blood T cell repertoires in COVID-19. Looking at the study overall: Sites across the United States, Italy and Spain contributed samples from acute and convalescent COVID-19. PBMCs, B-cell-depleted T cells, or T cells were the source of the cDNA or gDNA that made up the material.

CDR3 length: 16 residues. With 3 bases clipped from V and 1 base from J, the junction kept 8 bases outside the gene matches. Per the germline V gene, CDR1 is KGHSH and CDR2 is LQKENI. In the original processing: Estimated nucleated cell counts came from reference gene primer amplification. The protocol was immunoSEQ multiplex PCR, while the TCRdb copy is restricted to in-frame clones and leaves out a portion. That table is the source of V, J and clone size, and D and trimming were worked out from the DNA. The table has about 670,000 clones, around 90% seen once. This TCR derives from a woman aged 18-29 years with acute or convalescent COVID-19. Sequenced sample: peripheral blood. This sequence joins TRBV18 and TRBJ1-1, with 7 positions matching TRBD1. CDR3 in DNA: TGTGCCAGCTCACCCATCTCGGGACAGACGAACACTGAAGCTTTCTTT. It yields the protein CASSPISGQTNTEAFF.